Listed below are T cell receptor beta chains from one sample, sequenced in a study of Graves' ophthalmopathy and Graves' hyperthyroidism. TCRdb re-analysed the multiplex PCR reads in MiXCR, keeping a single row per CDR3 protein. The data hold fewer than 600,000 distinct CDR3 sequences, with approximately 14% observed a single time. Sequencing was carried out using blood. The origin of the receptors is a woman aged 25 to 45 with Graves' ophthalmopathy. Each CDR3 is given with its conserved first and last residue. D genes are given only for firm matches. Part of the rows lack a size; the others show once, few, many or a class for expanded clones.

TRBJ2-5	NA	many	TRBV19	TGTGCCAGTAGTAGGAATGTTCGTTTGGCGGAGACCCAGTACTTC	CASSRNVRLAETQYF
TRBJ1-1	TRBD1	many	TRBV13	TGTGCCAGCAGCTCGCTAACAGGGGGACGGACTGAAGCTTTCTTT	CASSSLTGGRTEAFF
TRBJ1-5	NA	few	TRBV3-1	TGTGCCAGCAGCACTGATCATAACCCTGATCAGCTCCAGCATTTT	CASSTDHNPDQLQHF
TRBJ2-2	NA	many	TRBV30	TGTGCCTGGAGCCCCCCCCTGAGGGGCCCCGGGGAGCTGTTTTTT	CAWSPPLRGPGELFF
TRBJ1-1	NA	many	TRBV6-1	TGTGCCAGCAATATAGGCCTTTTGAACACTGAAGCTTTCTTT	CASNIGLLNTEAFF
TRBJ1-1	TRBD1	many	TRBV5-1	TGCGCCAGCAGCTTGCAGGGACAGGGGATGAACACTGAAGCTTTCTTT	CASSLQGQGMNTEAFF
TRBJ1-2	TRBD1	many	TRBV27	TGTGCCAGCAGCAGCCCCCAGGGGGGCCACTATGGCTACACCTTC	CASSSPQGGHYGYTF
TRBJ2-7	TRBD2	many	TRBV18	TGTGCCAGCTCACCGCGGACTAGCGGTTCAAACTACGAGCAGTACTTC	CASSPRTSGSNYEQYF
TRBJ2-7	TRBD2	NA	TRBV6-2/TRBV6-3	TGTGCCACCAGTGACGCCCTAGCGGGCGAGCAGTACTTC	CATSDALAGEQYF
TRBJ1-2	NA	many	TRBV6-1	TGTGCCAGCAGTGACGTGTCACCGTTGGCTTTCACCTTC	CASSDVSPLAFTF
TRBJ2-2	NA	many	TRBV7-6	TGTGCCAGCAGCTTCCCAGGGGACCCGAACACCGGGGAGCTGTTTTTT	CASSFPGDPNTGELFF
TRBJ1-5	NA	NA	TRBV19	TGTGCCAGTAGTATCTCTGGGGGGGGTCAGCCCCAGCATTTT	CASSISGGGQPQHF
TRBJ1-1	NA	few	TRBV6-5	TGTGCCAGCAGTTACTCGGGGCTGGCAGGGTCCGCTTTCTTT	CASSYSGLAGSAFF
TRBJ2-7	TRBD1	NA	TRBV6-1	TGTGCCAGCAGAACCGGGACAGGGCTCCACGAGCAGTACTTC	CASRTGTGLHEQYF
TRBJ1-1	NA	many	TRBV6-5	TGTGCCAGCAGTTACGCGGGGAACACTGAAGCTTTCTTT	CASSYAGNTEAFF
TRBJ1-2	TRBD1	many	TRBV12-3/TRBV12-4	TGTGCCAGCAGAGAACAGGGGCTGCCCAACTATGGCTACACCTTC	CASREQGLPNYGYTF
TRBJ2-7	TRBD1	many	TRBV6-5	TGTGCCACACAGGGGCCCGATCCGGGCGAGCAGTACTTC	CATQGPDPGEQYF
TRBJ1-1	NA	many	TRBV24-1	TGTGCCACCCCACTCCCCATGAACACTGAAGCTTTCTTT	CATPLPMNTEAFF
TRBJ2-7	NA	few	TRBV5-1	TGCGCCAGCAGCTTGGAAGGGGAGGTCCACGAGCAGTACTTC	CASSLEGEVHEQYF
TRBJ1-5	NA	few	TRBV28	TGTGCCAGCAGACCTTTCCCGCCGAGGGGAAATCAGCCCCAGCATTTT	CASRPFPPRGNQPQHF
TRBJ2-7	TRBD1	many	TRBV6-5	TGTGCCAGCAGTTACAGGGGGCCCTACGAGCAGTACTTC	CASSYRGPYEQYF
TRBJ1-3	NA	NA	TRBV12-3/TRBV12-4	TGTGCCAGCAGTGTCGAGGGGAGCTCTGGAAACACCATATATTTT	CASSVEGSSGNTIYF
TRBJ2-7	NA	NA	TRBV28	TGTGCCAGCAGTTTATGGGGCAGGGTAACCTACGAGCAGTACTTC	CASSLWGRVTYEQYF
TRBJ2-5	NA	few	TRBV12-3/TRBV12-4	TGTGCCAGCCAAGGAATCCAAGAGACCCAGTACTTC	CASQGIQETQYF
TRBJ2-2	NA	many	TRBV6-5	TGTGCCAGCAGTTACACCAGGGCTCTGCGACTGTTTTTT	CASSYTRALRLFF
TRBJ2-4	NA	few	TRBV28	TGTGCCAGCAGCCCGGCAGGGGCGGGCATTAAGTACTTC	CASSPAGAGIKYF
TRBJ1-1	NA	once	TRBV6-1	TGTGCCAGCAGTGTACAGGGATTCACTGAAGCTTTCTTT	CASSVQGFTEAFF
TRBJ2-4	TRBD2	many	TRBV7-2	TGTGCCAGCAGCTTAGTACCGCGGGGGGCCTGGAACATTAAGTACTTC	CASSLVPRGAWNIKYF
TRBJ1-1	NA	many	TRBV12-5	TGTGCTAGTGGTTTGAACTCGGGGATGAACACTGAAGCTTTCTTT	CASGLNSGMNTEAFF
TRBJ1-5	NA	many	TRBV28	TGTGCCAGCAGGGCCCCCAATCAGCCCCAGCATTTT	CASRAPNQPQHF
TRBJ1-2	NA	many	TRBV2	TGTGCCAGCAGGAGTGGCGGCTACACCTTC	CASRSGGYTF
TRBJ1-5	NA	many	TRBV28	TGTGCCAGCAGTTTATATTTGGGCAATCAGCCCCAGCATTTT	CASSLYLGNQPQHF
TRBJ2-7	NA	NA	TRBV28	TGTGCCAGCACGGGGGCCAGAAGCGAGCAGTACTTC	CASTGARSEQYF
TRBJ2-7	NA	many	TRBV5-1	TGCGCCAGCAGCGCCGAACCTGGGGGAAGCGGGTCCTACGAGCAGTACTTC	CASSAEPGGSGSYEQYF
TRBJ1-1	TRBD1	many	TRBV20-1	TGCAGTGCCGCCCGACAGGGGGGGACTGAAGCTTTCTTT	CSAARQGGTEAFF
TRBJ1-5	NA	NA	TRBV30	TGTGCCTGGAGTGGAGTTGTGGTCGACCAGCCCCAGCATTTT	CAWSGVVVDQPQHF
TRBJ2-5	NA	NA	TRBV30	TGTGCCTGGAGACTCTGGGGACGGGAGACCCAGTACTTC	CAWRLWGRETQYF
TRBJ1-5	TRBD1	many	TRBV7-3	TGTGCCAGCAGCTTAATGGGACAGGGTCTGAGCAATCAGCCCCAGCATTTT	CASSLMGQGLSNQPQHF
TRBJ2-2	NA	many	TRBV15	TGTGCCACCAGCAGAGAACATAACACCGGGGAGCTGTTTTTT	CATSREHNTGELFF
TRBJ2-5	NA	many	TRBV5-1	TGCGCCAGCAGCTTTCGACAGGTCGAAGAGACCCAGTACTTC	CASSFRQVEETQYF
TRBJ1-1	NA	many	TRBV15	TGTGCCACCAGCGGGGGGGACGGTGAAGCTTTCTTT	CATSGGDGEAFF
TRBJ2-5	NA	many	TRBV6-5	TGTGCCAGCAGTTATCCGAAGGGGGACGTTGTGTTGGCCCAGTACTTC	CASSYPKGDVVLAQYF
TRBJ1-5	NA	NA	TRBV6-5	TGTGCCAGCAGTTTCCGGGGTAATCAGCCCCGGCATTTT	CASSFRGNQPRHF
TRBJ1-2	TRBD1	many	TRBV19	TGTGCCAGTAGTGCCCAGGGGGATGGCTACACCTTC	CASSAQGDGYTF
TRBJ2-7	NA	many	TRBV6-5	TGTGCCAGCAGTTACGGCAGGGGATCCTACGAGCAGTACTTC	CASSYGRGSYEQYF
TRBJ2-2	TRBD1	many	TRBV28	TGTGCCAGCAGTCGGGACAGGGGGTCCACCGGGGAGCTGTTTTTT	CASSRDRGSTGELFF